The entry below gives a single T cell receptor (beta chain) sequence along with its context. Its antigen remains unknown. Rearranged V-D-J TRB sequences were amplified with a mixed TRB-A/B primer pool. TCRdb ran MiXCR on the multiplex PCR reads and lists one entry per CDR3 protein. Of 1,200 or so distinct CDR3 sequences listed, over 20% are singletons. This specimen belongs to a study of T cell repertoires in aging, cancer and after chemotherapy. The template was genomic DNA from peripheral blood, not RNA. The study, taken as a whole, reports: In healthy donors, age-related TCR diversity loss mainly reflected lost richness. No conclusions about immunological memory after chemotherapy can be drawn from the repertoire data. Age-matched healthy donors had significantly more diverse, less clonal blood TCR repertoires than untreated cancer patients.

Sample: blood. The source of this sequence is a human donor with a solid tumor.

The CDR3 here is CSARDLAGGPLADTQYF. CDR3 nucleotide sequence: TGCAGTGCTAGAGACCTAGCGGGGGGGCCACTAGCAGATACGCAGTATTTT. The genes are TRBV20-1 and TRBJ2-3; 12 nucleotides align to TRBD2. CDR1 and CDR2 (germline): DFQATT, SNEGSKA (reference sequence). Trimming at V came to 0 bases and at J to 4 bases, leaving 8 bases not matched to a gene. This CDR3 spans 17 amino acids.